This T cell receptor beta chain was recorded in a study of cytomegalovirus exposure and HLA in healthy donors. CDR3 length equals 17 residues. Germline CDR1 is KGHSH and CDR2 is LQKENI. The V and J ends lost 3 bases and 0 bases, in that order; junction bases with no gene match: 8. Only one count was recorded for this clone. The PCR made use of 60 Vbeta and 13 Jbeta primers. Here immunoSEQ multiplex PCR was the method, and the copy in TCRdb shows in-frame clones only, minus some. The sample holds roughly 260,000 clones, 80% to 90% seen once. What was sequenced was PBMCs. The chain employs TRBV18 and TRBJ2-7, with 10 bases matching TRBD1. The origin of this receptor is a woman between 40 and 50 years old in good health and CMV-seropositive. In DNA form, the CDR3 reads TGTGCCAGCTCACCGTATACCGGGACAGGGGACTCCTACGAGCAGTACTTC. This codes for CASSPYTGTGDSYEQYF.